This is a list of T cell receptor beta chains from one sample in a study of T-cell memory formation after mild COVID-19. From the 5' RACE reads, TCRdb called clonotypes with MiXCR, one entry per CDR3 protein. The table lists about 190,000 distinct CDR3 sequences, around 26% of them singletons. Source material: PBMCs or a T cell subset sorted from them (not recorded which). The receptors were gathered from an adult woman who had mild COVID-19 (a few samples of this study predate the infection). Cell type and time point are not known. The CDR3 runs from the conserved cysteine through the conserved F or W. Each record gives: CDR3 protein, CDR3 DNA, clone size, V gene, J gene, D gene. D genes are given only for firm matches. Clone size, where shown, is once, few, many, or a class for clones that have expanded.

CDR3 protein: CASSLGFYNEQFF
CDR3 DNA: TGTGCCAGCAGTCTCGGGTTCTACAATGAGCAGTTCTTC
clone size: -
V gene: TRBV12-3/TRBV12-4
J gene: TRBJ2-1
D gene: -

CDR3 protein: CASGRTGFYEQYF
CDR3 DNA: TGTGCCAGCGGACGGACAGGGTTTTACGAGCAGTACTTC
clone size: -
V gene: TRBV6-5
J gene: TRBJ2-7
D gene: TRBD1

CDR3 protein: CASSLDEFPTNYGYTF
CDR3 DNA: TGCGCCAGCAGCTTGGACGAGTTCCCGACTAACTATGGCTACACCTTC
clone size: few
V gene: TRBV5-1
J gene: TRBJ1-2
D gene: -

CDR3 protein: CSVGDLGNQPQHF
CDR3 DNA: TGCAGTGTAGGGGATTTAGGCAATCAGCCCCAGCATTTT
clone size: -
V gene: TRBV20-1
J gene: TRBJ1-5
D gene: -

CDR3 protein: CSANDRYNEQFF
CDR3 DNA: TGCAGTGCCAATGACAGGTACAATGAGCAGTTCTTC
clone size: once
V gene: TRBV20-1
J gene: TRBJ2-1
D gene: -

CDR3 protein: CASSPLSGANTGELFF
CDR3 DNA: TGTGCCAGCAGCCCCCTTAGCGGGGCGAACACCGGGGAGCTGTTTTTT
clone size: -
V gene: TRBV7-8
J gene: TRBJ2-2
D gene: TRBD2

CDR3 protein: CASSLVGEHGYTF
CDR3 DNA: TGTGCCAGCAGCTTGGTTGGGGAGCATGGCTACACCTTC
clone size: -
V gene: TRBV5-5
J gene: TRBJ1-2
D gene: -

CDR3 protein: CASSLVRQGAYEQYF
CDR3 DNA: TGTGCCAGCAGTTTGGTGAGACAGGGGGCCTACGAGCAGTACTTC
clone size: few
V gene: TRBV27
J gene: TRBJ2-7
D gene: TRBD1

CDR3 protein: CASSLNRGTETQYF
CDR3 DNA: TGTGCCAGCAGCTTGAACAGGGGGACAGAGACCCAGTACTTC
clone size: -
V gene: TRBV7-7
J gene: TRBJ2-5
D gene: TRBD1

CDR3 protein: CASSLPGTKETQYF
CDR3 DNA: TGTGCCAGCAGTTTGCCCGGGACTAAAGAGACCCAGTACTTC
clone size: -
V gene: TRBV28
J gene: TRBJ2-5
D gene: TRBD2

CDR3 protein: CASSSGTVVSYEQYF
CDR3 DNA: TGTGCCAGCAGCTCGGGGACAGTTGTGTCCTACGAGCAGTACTTC
clone size: few
V gene: TRBV7-9
J gene: TRBJ2-7
D gene: TRBD1

CDR3 protein: CATSREGQGGSGYEQYF
CDR3 DNA: TGTGCCACCAGCAGAGAGGGACAGGGGGGTAGTGGCTACGAGCAGTACTTC
clone size: once
V gene: TRBV15
J gene: TRBJ2-7
D gene: TRBD1

CDR3 protein: CASSLAKIAGGLTDTQYF
CDR3 DNA: TGCGCCAGCAGCTTGGCCAAGATAGCAGGGGGGCTCACAGATACGCAGTATTTT
clone size: few
V gene: TRBV5-1
J gene: TRBJ2-3
D gene: -

CDR3 protein: CASSLAGTATGELFF
CDR3 DNA: TGTGCCAGCAGCTTAGCGGGAACAGCAACCGGGGAGCTGTTTTTT
clone size: -
V gene: TRBV7-8
J gene: TRBJ2-2
D gene: -

CDR3 protein: CASSSRYTSGYFNEQFF
CDR3 DNA: TGTGCCAGCAGCTCTCGCTATACTAGCGGGTATTTCAATGAGCAGTTCTTC
clone size: few
V gene: TRBV11-3
J gene: TRBJ2-1
D gene: TRBD2

CDR3 protein: CASSLDSGPYEQYF
CDR3 DNA: TGCGCCAGCAGCTTGGATTCAGGGCCCTACGAGCAGTACTTC
clone size: many
V gene: TRBV5-1
J gene: TRBJ2-7
D gene: -

CDR3 protein: CSARAPWGNQPQHF
CDR3 DNA: TGCAGTGCTAGAGCCCCCTGGGGCAATCAGCCCCAGCATTTT
clone size: -
V gene: TRBV20-1
J gene: TRBJ1-5
D gene: -

CDR3 protein: CASSSTGTGNNEQFF
CDR3 DNA: TGTGCCAGCAGCTCCACCGGGACGGGAAATAATGAGCAGTTCTTC
clone size: -
V gene: TRBV7-9
J gene: TRBJ2-1
D gene: -

CDR3 protein: CASSLWAGVSSEQFF
CDR3 DNA: TGCGCCAGCAGCTTGTGGGCGGGAGTCTCGAGTGAGCAGTTCTTC
clone size: few
V gene: TRBV5-1
J gene: TRBJ2-1
D gene: TRBD2

CDR3 protein: CSVEDYGRGYEQYF
CDR3 DNA: TGCAGCGTTGAAGACTACGGGAGGGGGTACGAGCAGTACTTC
clone size: -
V gene: TRBV29-1
J gene: TRBJ2-7
D gene: TRBD2

CDR3 protein: CATSDAQGAGTEAFF
CDR3 DNA: TGTGCCACCAGTGACGCCCAGGGGGCCGGGACTGAAGCTTTCTTT
clone size: few
V gene: TRBV24-1
J gene: TRBJ1-1
D gene: TRBD1

CDR3 protein: CASSATGQGSSGNTIYF
CDR3 DNA: TGTGCCAGCAGTGCAACGGGACAGGGGAGCTCTGGAAACACCATATATTTT
clone size: -
V gene: TRBV6-1
J gene: TRBJ1-3
D gene: TRBD1

CDR3 protein: CATSDAGQIVDEQFF
CDR3 DNA: TGTGCCACCAGTGACGCGGGACAGATAGTGGATGAGCAGTTCTTC
clone size: -
V gene: TRBV24-1
J gene: TRBJ2-1
D gene: -

CDR3 protein: CASSHRTGNEQFF
CDR3 DNA: TGTGCCAGCAGCCATCGTACGGGCAATGAGCAGTTCTTC
clone size: -
V gene: TRBV3-1
J gene: TRBJ2-1
D gene: -

CDR3 protein: CSAYRAAGNTIYF
CDR3 DNA: TGCAGTGCGTACAGGGCGGCGGGAAACACCATATATTTT
clone size: few
V gene: TRBV20-1
J gene: TRBJ1-3
D gene: -

CDR3 protein: CSARDSGTYNEQFF
CDR3 DNA: TGCAGTGCTAGAGATAGCGGGACCTACAATGAGCAGTTCTTC
clone size: few
V gene: TRBV20-1
J gene: TRBJ2-1
D gene: TRBD2

CDR3 protein: CASSPLAPADEQYF
CDR3 DNA: TGTGCCAGCAGCCCCCTGGCCCCGGCGGACGAGCAGTACTTC
clone size: -
V gene: TRBV7-9
J gene: TRBJ2-7
D gene: -

CDR3 protein: CSMSGQLNTEAFF
CDR3 DNA: TGCAGCATGTCCGGACAGCTAAACACTGAAGCTTTCTTT
clone size: many
V gene: TRBV29-1
J gene: TRBJ1-1
D gene: -

CDR3 protein: CASTPGRGPPLDTQYF
CDR3 DNA: TGTGCCAGCACCCCAGGGCGGGGCCCCCCGCTAGATACGCAGTATTTT
clone size: -
V gene: TRBV19
J gene: TRBJ2-3
D gene: -

CDR3 protein: CASSYSFGGSNEQFF
CDR3 DNA: TGTGCCAGCAGTTACTCTTTCGGTGGGTCCAATGAGCAGTTCTTC
clone size: few
V gene: TRBV6-5
J gene: TRBJ2-1
D gene: -

CDR3 protein: CASSLGRTANYGYTF
CDR3 DNA: TGTGCCAGCAGCTTGGGACGGACGGCTAACTATGGCTACACCTTC
clone size: -
V gene: TRBV5-6
J gene: TRBJ1-2
D gene: -

CDR3 protein: CASSLGGTNYGYTF
CDR3 DNA: TGTGCCAGCAGCTTAGGCGGTACTAACTATGGCTACACCTTC
clone size: -
V gene: TRBV7-2
J gene: TRBJ1-2
D gene: -

CDR3 protein: CASSLEGTLSPLHF
CDR3 DNA: TGCGCCAGCAGCTTGGAAGGGACACTTTCACCCCTCCACTTT
clone size: few
V gene: TRBV5-1
J gene: TRBJ1-6
D gene: -

CDR3 protein: CSVEGEGRGGRDTQYF
CDR3 DNA: TGCAGCGTTGAAGGGGAGGGGCGGGGTGGTAGAGATACGCAGTATTTT
clone size: few
V gene: TRBV29-1
J gene: TRBJ2-3
D gene: TRBD2

CDR3 protein: CASSLEGTGVYEQYF
CDR3 DNA: TGCGCCAGCAGCTTGGAGGGGACAGGCGTCTACGAGCAGTACTTC
clone size: -
V gene: TRBV5-1
J gene: TRBJ2-7
D gene: TRBD1

CDR3 protein: CASSYNIGDSSYEQYF
CDR3 DNA: TGTGCCAGCAGTTACAATATAGGGGATTCCTCCTACGAGCAGTACTTC
clone size: few
V gene: TRBV6-5
J gene: TRBJ2-7
D gene: -

CDR3 protein: CASSQGQTYNEQFF
CDR3 DNA: TGCGCCAGCAGCCAGGGACAGACCTACAATGAGCAGTTCTTC
clone size: few
V gene: TRBV5-1
J gene: TRBJ2-1
D gene: TRBD1

CDR3 protein: CASSLGSQGGDTQYF
CDR3 DNA: TGCGCCAGCAGCTTAGGGTCCCAGGGAGGAGATACGCAGTATTTT
clone size: few
V gene: TRBV5-1
J gene: TRBJ2-3
D gene: -

CDR3 protein: CASSSDSLNTEAFF
CDR3 DNA: TGCGCCAGCAGCTCGGACAGCTTGAACACTGAAGCTTTCTTT
clone size: -
V gene: TRBV5-1
J gene: TRBJ1-1
D gene: -

CDR3 protein: CATSRADTYDQYF
CDR3 DNA: TGTGCCACCAGCAGAGCGGACACCTACGACCAGTACTTC
clone size: few
V gene: TRBV15
J gene: TRBJ2-7
D gene: -

CDR3 protein: CAIATGEMETQYF
CDR3 DNA: TGTGCCATAGCGACAGGGGAAATGGAGACCCAGTACTTC
clone size: few
V gene: TRBV10-3
J gene: TRBJ2-5
D gene: TRBD1

CDR3 protein: CASSRQGNEQYF
CDR3 DNA: TGCGCCAGCAGCCGACAGGGTAACGAGCAGTACTTC
clone size: -
V gene: TRBV5-1
J gene: TRBJ2-7
D gene: TRBD1

CDR3 protein: CASSFPQQGALNEQFF
CDR3 DNA: TGTGCCAGCAGCTTTCCTCAACAGGGGGCCCTTAATGAGCAGTTCTTC
clone size: once
V gene: TRBV7-9
J gene: TRBJ2-1
D gene: TRBD1

CDR3 protein: CASSLNPRSGGRSSYEQYF
CDR3 DNA: TGTGCCAGCAGCTTAAACCCCAGGTCGGGGGGCCGGAGCTCCTACGAGCAGTACTTC
clone size: -
V gene: TRBV7-9
J gene: TRBJ2-7
D gene: -

CDR3 protein: CASSQDRFAGEGTDTQYF
CDR3 DNA: TGCGCCAGCAGCCAAGATCGGTTCGCGGGAGAAGGAACAGATACGCAGTATTTT
clone size: few
V gene: TRBV4-3
J gene: TRBJ2-3
D gene: TRBD2

CDR3 protein: CATSDFHSNQPQHF
CDR3 DNA: TGTGCCACCAGTGATTTCCACAGCAATCAGCCCCAGCATTTT
clone size: -
V gene: TRBV24-1
J gene: TRBJ1-5
D gene: -

CDR3 protein: CASSPYRNTEAFF
CDR3 DNA: TGTGCCAGCAGCCCCTACCGGAACACTGAAGCTTTCTTT
clone size: once
V gene: TRBV11-3
J gene: TRBJ1-1
D gene: -

CDR3 protein: CASSQDLAGGTDTQYF
CDR3 DNA: TGTGCCAGCAGCCAAGACCTAGCGGGGGGAACAGATACGCAGTATTTT
clone size: few
V gene: TRBV4-2
J gene: TRBJ2-3
D gene: TRBD2

CDR3 protein: CSARTDSYNEQFF
CDR3 DNA: TGCAGTGCGAGGACGGATTCCTACAATGAGCAGTTCTTC
clone size: many
V gene: TRBV20-1
J gene: TRBJ2-1
D gene: -

CDR3 protein: CASRAGSSGNTIYF
CDR3 DNA: TGTGCCAGCAGGGCCGGCAGCTCTGGAAACACCATATATTTT
clone size: -
V gene: TRBV6-6
J gene: TRBJ1-3
D gene: -

CDR3 protein: CASSLRQTNYGYTF
CDR3 DNA: TGTGCCAGCAGCCTTCGACAGACGAACTATGGCTACACCTTC
clone size: -
V gene: TRBV3-1
J gene: TRBJ1-2
D gene: -

CDR3 protein: CATSDGRGGTNYGYTF
CDR3 DNA: TGTGCCACCAGTGATGGCCGTGGAGGTACTAACTATGGCTACACCTTC
clone size: few
V gene: TRBV24-1
J gene: TRBJ1-2
D gene: -

CDR3 protein: CATSPGTGNQPQHF
CDR3 DNA: TGTGCCACCAGTCCCGGGACAGGGAACCAGCCCCAGCATTTT
clone size: few
V gene: TRBV24-1
J gene: TRBJ1-5
D gene: TRBD1

CDR3 protein: CASSSRNSYNEQFF
CDR3 DNA: TGTGCCAGCAGTTCCCGGAATTCCTACAATGAGCAGTTCTTC
clone size: -
V gene: TRBV12-3/TRBV12-4
J gene: TRBJ2-1
D gene: -

CDR3 protein: CASSSRDSSYEQYF
CDR3 DNA: TGTGCCAGCAGCTCCCGGGACAGTTCCTACGAGCAGTACTTC
clone size: -
V gene: TRBV7-9
J gene: TRBJ2-7
D gene: TRBD1

CDR3 protein: CASSYRTITGGAFYEQYF
CDR3 DNA: TGTGCCAGCAGCTATCGAACGATAACAGGGGGCGCTTTCTACGAGCAGTACTTC
clone size: -
V gene: TRBV5-4
J gene: TRBJ2-7
D gene: TRBD1

CDR3 protein: CASSGDPTAGYNEQFF
CDR3 DNA: TGTGCCAGCAGCGGGGACCCGACAGCAGGCTACAATGAGCAGTTCTTC
clone size: -
V gene: TRBV6-6
J gene: TRBJ2-1
D gene: -

CDR3 protein: CASSPSTSGTASEQFF
CDR3 DNA: TGCGCCAGCAGCCCCTCCACTAGCGGGACCGCTTCAGAGCAGTTCTTC
clone size: -
V gene: TRBV5-1
J gene: TRBJ2-1
D gene: TRBD2

CDR3 protein: CASSLGPRTITLNEQFF
CDR3 DNA: TGTGCCAGCAGCTTAGGCCCGCGGACTATCACGCTCAATGAGCAGTTCTTC
clone size: few
V gene: TRBV7-9
J gene: TRBJ2-1
D gene: -